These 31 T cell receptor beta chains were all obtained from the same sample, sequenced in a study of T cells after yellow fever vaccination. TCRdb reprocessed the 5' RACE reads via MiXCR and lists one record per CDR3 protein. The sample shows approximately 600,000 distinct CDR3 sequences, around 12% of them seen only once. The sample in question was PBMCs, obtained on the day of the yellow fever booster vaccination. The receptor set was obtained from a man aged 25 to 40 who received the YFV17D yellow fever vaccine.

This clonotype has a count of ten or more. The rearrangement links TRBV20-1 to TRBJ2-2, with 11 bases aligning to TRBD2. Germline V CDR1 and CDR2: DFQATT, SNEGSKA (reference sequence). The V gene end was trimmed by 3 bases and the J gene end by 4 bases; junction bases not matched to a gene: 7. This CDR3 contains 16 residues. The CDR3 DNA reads TGCAGTGCTAGCACCAGGACTAGCGGGTCCACCGGGGAGCTGTTTTTT. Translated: CSASTRTSGSTGELFF.

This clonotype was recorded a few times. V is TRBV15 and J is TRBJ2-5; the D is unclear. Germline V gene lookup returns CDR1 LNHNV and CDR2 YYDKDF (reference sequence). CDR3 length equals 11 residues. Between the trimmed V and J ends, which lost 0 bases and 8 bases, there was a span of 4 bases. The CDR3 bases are TGTGCCACCAGCAGAGACCTTACCCAGTACTTC. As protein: CATSRDLTQYF.

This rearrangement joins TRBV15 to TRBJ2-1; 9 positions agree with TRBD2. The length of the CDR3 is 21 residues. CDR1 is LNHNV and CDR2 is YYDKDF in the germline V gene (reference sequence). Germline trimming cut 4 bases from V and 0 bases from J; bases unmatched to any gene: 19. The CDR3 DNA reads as TGTGCCACCAGCACCGAGAGGGCGGGAGGGCCATGGAGCAGCTCCTACAATGAGCAGTTCTTC. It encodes CATSTERAGGPWSSSYNEQFF.

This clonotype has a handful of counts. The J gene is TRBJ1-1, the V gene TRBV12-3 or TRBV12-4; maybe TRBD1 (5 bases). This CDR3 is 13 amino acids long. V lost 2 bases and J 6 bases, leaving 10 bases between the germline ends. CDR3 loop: CASSLKAGAEAFF. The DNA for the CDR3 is TGTGCCAGCAGTTTAAAGGCGGGGGCTGAAGCTTTCTTT.

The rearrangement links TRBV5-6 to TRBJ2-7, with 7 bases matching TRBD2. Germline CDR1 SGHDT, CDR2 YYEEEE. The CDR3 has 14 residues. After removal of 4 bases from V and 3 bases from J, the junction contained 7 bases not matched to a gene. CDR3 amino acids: CASSPGLVRYEQYF. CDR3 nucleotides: TGTGCCAGCAGCCCCGGACTAGTCCGCTACGAGCAGTACTTC.

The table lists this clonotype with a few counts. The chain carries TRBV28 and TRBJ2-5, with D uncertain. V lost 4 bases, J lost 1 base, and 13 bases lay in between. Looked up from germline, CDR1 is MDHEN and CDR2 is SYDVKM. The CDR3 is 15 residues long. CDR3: CASSSPAGGQETQYF. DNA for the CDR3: TGTGCCAGCAGTTCCCCGGCCGGTGGCCAAGAGACCCAGTACTTC.

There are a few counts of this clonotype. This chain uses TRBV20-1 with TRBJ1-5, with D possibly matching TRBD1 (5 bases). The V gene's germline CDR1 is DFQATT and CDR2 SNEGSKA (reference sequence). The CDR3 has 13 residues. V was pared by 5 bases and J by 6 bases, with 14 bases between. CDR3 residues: CSAGRGEGQPQHF. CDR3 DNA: TGCAGTGCTGGGAGAGGGGAAGGTCAGCCCCAGCATTTT.

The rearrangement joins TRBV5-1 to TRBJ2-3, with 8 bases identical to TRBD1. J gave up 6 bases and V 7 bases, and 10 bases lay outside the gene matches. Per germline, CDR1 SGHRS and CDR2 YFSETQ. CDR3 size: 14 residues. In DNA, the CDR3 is TGCGCCAGCGGCCAGACAGGGGTCGGCGATACGCAGTATTTT. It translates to CASGQTGVGDTQYF.

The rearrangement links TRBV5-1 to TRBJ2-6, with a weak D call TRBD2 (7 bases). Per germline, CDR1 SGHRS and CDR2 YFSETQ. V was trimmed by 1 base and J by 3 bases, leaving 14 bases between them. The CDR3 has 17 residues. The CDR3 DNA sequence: TGCGCCAGCAGCTTGTGGGGGGGCGAAAATGGGGCCAACGTCCTGACTTTC. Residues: CASSLWGGENGANVLTF.

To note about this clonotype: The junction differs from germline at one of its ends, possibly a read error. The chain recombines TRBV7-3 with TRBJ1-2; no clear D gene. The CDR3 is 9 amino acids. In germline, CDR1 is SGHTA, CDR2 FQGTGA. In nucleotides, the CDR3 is TGTGCCAGCAGCTTAAGGAGAAACTTC. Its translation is CASSLRRNF. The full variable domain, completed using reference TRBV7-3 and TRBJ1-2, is GAGVSQTPSNKVTEKGKYVELRCDPISGHTALYWYRQSLGQGPEFLIYFQGTGAADDSGLPNDRFFAVRPEGSVSTLKIQRTERGDSAVYLCASSLRRNFGSGTRLTVV.

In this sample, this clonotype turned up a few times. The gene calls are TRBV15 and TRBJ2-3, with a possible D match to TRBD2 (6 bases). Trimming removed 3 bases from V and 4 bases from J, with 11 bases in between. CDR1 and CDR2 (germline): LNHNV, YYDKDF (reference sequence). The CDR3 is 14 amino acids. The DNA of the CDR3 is TGTGCCACCAGCAGCCTCCGGGGGTCAGATACGCAGTATTTT. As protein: CATSSLRGSDTQYF.

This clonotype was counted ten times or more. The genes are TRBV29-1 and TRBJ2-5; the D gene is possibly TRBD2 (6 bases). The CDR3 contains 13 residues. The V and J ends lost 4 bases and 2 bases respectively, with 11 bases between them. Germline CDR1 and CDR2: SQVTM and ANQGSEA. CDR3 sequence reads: CSVGSSAQETQYF. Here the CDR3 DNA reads TGCAGCGTTGGCTCTAGCGCTCAAGAGACCCAGTACTTC.

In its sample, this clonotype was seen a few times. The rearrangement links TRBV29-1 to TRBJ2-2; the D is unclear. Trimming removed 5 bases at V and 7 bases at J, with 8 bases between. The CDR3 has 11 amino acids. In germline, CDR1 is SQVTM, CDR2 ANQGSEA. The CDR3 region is CSVRKGGELFF. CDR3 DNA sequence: TGCAGCGTTAGGAAAGGCGGGGAGCTGTTTTTT.

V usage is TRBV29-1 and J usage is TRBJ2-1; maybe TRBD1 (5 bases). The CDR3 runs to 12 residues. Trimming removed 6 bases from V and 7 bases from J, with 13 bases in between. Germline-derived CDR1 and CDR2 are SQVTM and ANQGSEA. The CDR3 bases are TGCAGCGTGGGGCCAGGACGAAATGAGCAGTTCTTC. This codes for CSVGPGRNEQFF.

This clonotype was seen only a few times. The CDR3 loop is CATSDSRGSRSEQFF. CDR3 sequence (DNA): TGTGCCACCAGTGATTCCAGGGGGTCCCGCAGTGAGCAGTTCTTC. J is TRBJ2-1 and V is TRBV24-1; 7 bases fit TRBD1. The CDR3 is 15 residues long. V dropped 2 bases and J dropped 9; count of bases not matched to a gene: 9. Germline-derived CDR1 and CDR2 are KGHDR and SFDVKD.

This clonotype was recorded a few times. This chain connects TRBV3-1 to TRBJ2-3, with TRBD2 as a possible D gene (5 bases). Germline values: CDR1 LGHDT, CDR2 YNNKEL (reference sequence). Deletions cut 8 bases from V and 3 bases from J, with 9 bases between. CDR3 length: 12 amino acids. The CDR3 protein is CASGGRTDTQYF. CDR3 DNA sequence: TGTGCCAGCGGTGGGAGAACAGATACGCAGTATTTT.

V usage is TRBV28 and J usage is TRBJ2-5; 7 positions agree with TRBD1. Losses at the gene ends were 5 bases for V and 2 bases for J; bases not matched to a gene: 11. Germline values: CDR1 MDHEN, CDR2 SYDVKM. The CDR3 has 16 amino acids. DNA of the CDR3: TGTGCCAGCAGTGCCAACGTAGGGACAGCGCAAGAGACCCAGTACTTC. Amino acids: CASSANVGTAQETQYF.

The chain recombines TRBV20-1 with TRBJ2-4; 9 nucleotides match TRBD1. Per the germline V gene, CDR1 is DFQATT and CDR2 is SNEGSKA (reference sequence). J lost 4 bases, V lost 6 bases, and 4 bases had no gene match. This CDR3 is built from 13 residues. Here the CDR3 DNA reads TGCAGTGCCGCCGGGACAGGGAAAAACATTCAGTACTTC. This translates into CSAAGTGKNIQYF.

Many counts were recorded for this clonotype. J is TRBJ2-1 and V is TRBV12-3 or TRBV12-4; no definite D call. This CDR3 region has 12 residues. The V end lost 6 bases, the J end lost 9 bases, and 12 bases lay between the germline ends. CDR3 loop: CASSPWSGEQFF. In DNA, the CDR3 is TGTGCCAGCAGCCCCTGGTCGGGTGAGCAGTTCTTC.

The CDR3 here is CSVVRADGTDTQYF. The CDR3 bases are TGCAGCGTTGTTCGCGCGGACGGAACAGATACGCAGTATTTT. The rearrangement joins TRBV29-1 to TRBJ2-3, with D unclear. Germline loops: CDR1 SQVTM, CDR2 ANQGSEA. The CDR3 is 14 residues long. Between the trimmed V and J ends, which lost 4 bases and 3 bases, there was a span of 14 bases.

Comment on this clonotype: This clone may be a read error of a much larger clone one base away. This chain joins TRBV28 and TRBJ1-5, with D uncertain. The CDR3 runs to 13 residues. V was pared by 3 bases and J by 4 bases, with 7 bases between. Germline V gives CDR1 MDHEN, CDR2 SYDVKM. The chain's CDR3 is CASSLRENQPQHF. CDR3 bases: TGTGCCAGCAGTTTGAGAGAAAATCAGCCCCAGCATTTT.

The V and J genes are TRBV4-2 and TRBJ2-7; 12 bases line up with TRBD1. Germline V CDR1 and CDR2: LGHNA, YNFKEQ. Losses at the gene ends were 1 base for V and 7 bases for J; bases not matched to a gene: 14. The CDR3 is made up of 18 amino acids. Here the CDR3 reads CASSQGVEKGQGAYEQYF. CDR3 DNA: TGTGCCAGCAGCCAAGGTGTTGAAAAGGGACAGGGGGCTTATGAGCAGTACTTC.

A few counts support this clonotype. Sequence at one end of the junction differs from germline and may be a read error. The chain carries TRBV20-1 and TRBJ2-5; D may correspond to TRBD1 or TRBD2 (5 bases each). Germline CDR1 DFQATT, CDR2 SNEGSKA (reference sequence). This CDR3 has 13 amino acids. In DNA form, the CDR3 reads TGCAGTGCTAAAATGGGGACCCAATATACGCAAGACTTC. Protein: CSAKMGTQYTQDF.

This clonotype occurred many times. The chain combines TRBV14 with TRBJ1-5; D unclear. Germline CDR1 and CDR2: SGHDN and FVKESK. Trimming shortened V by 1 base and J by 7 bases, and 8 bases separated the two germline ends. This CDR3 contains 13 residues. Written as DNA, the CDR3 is TGTGCCAGCAGCCAAGGAAATTGGCAGCCCCAGCATTTT. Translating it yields CASSQGNWQPQHF.

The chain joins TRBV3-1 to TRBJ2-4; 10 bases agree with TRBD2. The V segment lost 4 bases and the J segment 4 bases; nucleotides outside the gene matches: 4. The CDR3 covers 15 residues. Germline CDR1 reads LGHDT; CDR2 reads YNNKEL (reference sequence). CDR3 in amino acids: CASSLTSGSKNIQYF. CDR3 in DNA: TGTGCCAGCAGCCTGACTAGCGGGTCGAAAAACATTCAGTACTTC. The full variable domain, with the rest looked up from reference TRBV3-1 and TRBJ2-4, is DTAVSQTPKYLVTQMGNDKSIKCEQNLGHDTMYWYKQDSKKFLKIMFSYNNKELIINETVPNRFSPKSPDKAHLNLHINSLELGDSAVYFCASSLTSGSKNIQYFGAGTRLSVL.

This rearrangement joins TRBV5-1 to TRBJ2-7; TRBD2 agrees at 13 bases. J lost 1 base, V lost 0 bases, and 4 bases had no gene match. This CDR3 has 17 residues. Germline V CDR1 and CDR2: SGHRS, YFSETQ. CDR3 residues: CASSLARTSGRSYEQYF. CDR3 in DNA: TGCGCCAGCAGCTTGGCCCGGACTAGCGGGAGATCCTACGAGCAGTACTTC.

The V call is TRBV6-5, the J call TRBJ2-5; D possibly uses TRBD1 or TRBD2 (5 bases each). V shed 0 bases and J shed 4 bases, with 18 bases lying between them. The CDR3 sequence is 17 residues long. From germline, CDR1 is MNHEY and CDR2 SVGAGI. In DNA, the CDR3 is TGTGCCAGCAGTTACTCGATCCCAACGGGAAGGGGAGAGACCCAGTACTTC. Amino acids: CASSYSIPTGRGETQYF.

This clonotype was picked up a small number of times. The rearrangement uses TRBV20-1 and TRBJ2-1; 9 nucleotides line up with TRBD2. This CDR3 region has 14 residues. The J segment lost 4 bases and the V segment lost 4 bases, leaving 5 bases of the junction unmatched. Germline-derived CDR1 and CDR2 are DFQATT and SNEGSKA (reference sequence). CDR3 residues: CSANPSGRYNEQFF. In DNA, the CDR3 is TGCAGTGCTAACCCCAGCGGGAGGTACAATGAGCAGTTCTTC.

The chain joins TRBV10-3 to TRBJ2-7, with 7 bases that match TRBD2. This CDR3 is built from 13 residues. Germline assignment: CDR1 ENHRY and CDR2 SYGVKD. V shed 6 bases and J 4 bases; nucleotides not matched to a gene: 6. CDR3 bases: TGTGCCATCAGGGCAGCGGGGTCGTACGAGCAGTACTTC. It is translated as CAIRAAGSYEQYF.

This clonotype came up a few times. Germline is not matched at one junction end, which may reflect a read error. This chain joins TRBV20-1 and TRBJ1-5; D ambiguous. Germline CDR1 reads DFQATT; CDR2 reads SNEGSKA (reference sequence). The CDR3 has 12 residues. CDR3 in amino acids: CSARGPNQPQHF. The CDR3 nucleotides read TGCAGTGCCAGAGGGCCAAATCAGCCCCAGCATTTT.

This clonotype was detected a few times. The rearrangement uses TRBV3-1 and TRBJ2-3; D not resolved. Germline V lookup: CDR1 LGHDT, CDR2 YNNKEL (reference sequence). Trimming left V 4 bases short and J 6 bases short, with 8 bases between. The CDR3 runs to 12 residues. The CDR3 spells CASSPTRDTQYF. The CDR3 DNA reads TGTGCCAGCAGCCCCACGAGGGATACGCAGTATTTT.